The rows below give T cell receptor beta chains drawn from one sample of a study of early T cells in non-severe SARS-CoV-2 infection. TCRdb processed the 5' RACE reads anew with MiXCR; each CDR3 protein has one entry. The sample records over 75,000 distinct CDR3 sequences, 14% to 15% being singletons. Sequencing used whole blood. The receptors shown here come from an adult who was a healthcare worker with PCR-confirmed SARS-CoV-2 infection or an uninfected control (not recorded which). Both conserved end residues are part of each CDR3. The D gene is left open where the match is weak. Some rows have no size entry. The others give once, few or many, or a class for an expanded clone.

TGTGCCGGGGGGGCGTTTGCCCATCAGCCCCAGCATTTT | CAGGAFAHQPQHF | - | TRBJ1-5 | TRBV28 | -
TGTGCCAGCACCTACGGGGCCGGGCGTGACTATGGCTACACCTTC | CASTYGAGRDYGYTF | few | TRBJ1-2 | TRBV6-6 | -
TGTGCCAGCAGCAGGGGAGACTATGGCTACACCTTC | CASSRGDYGYTF | many | TRBJ1-2 | TRBV14 | -
TGCAGTGCTAGACCCGGCAGAGAAGCTTTCTTT | CSARPGREAFF | many | TRBJ1-1 | TRBV20-1 | -
TGTGCCAGCAGCGGTAGCGCCGGGGAGCTGTTTTTT | CASSGSAGELFF | - | TRBJ2-2 | TRBV5-4 | -
TGCAGTGCGACTAGCTCCTACAATGAGCAGTTCTTC | CSATSSYNEQFF | - | TRBJ2-1 | TRBV20-1 | -
TGTGCCAGCTACAGGGGTAATCAGCCCCAGCATTTT | CASYRGNQPQHF | many | TRBJ1-5 | TRBV12-5 | TRBD1
TGTGCCAGCAAAGATGACTCCTTCTATGGCTACACCTTC | CASKDDSFYGYTF | few | TRBJ1-2 | TRBV6-2/TRBV6-3 | -
TGTGCCACCAGCGAAAACCTGAACACTGAAGCTTTCTTT | CATSENLNTEAFF | few | TRBJ1-1 | TRBV15 | -
TGTGCCAGCAGCTGGACGTCGGAAGTCGGGGGCTACACCTTC | CASSWTSEVGGYTF | few | TRBJ1-2 | TRBV5-6 | -
TGCAGCGGGGTGCAGGGGTTGGCCGGGGAGCTGTTTTTT | CSGVQGLAGELFF | few | TRBJ2-2 | TRBV29-1 | -
TGCAGCGTTGGGGGACAGGGGTACGAGCAGTACTTC | CSVGGQGYEQYF | few | TRBJ2-7 | TRBV29-1 | TRBD1
TGTGCCAGCAGCCCGCTGCGGACTAGCGGGAACAATGAGCAGTTCTTC | CASSPLRTSGNNEQFF | few | TRBJ2-1 | TRBV5-4 | TRBD2
TGTGCCAGCAGCTCTGTCAGGGCGAGCACAGATACGCAGTATTTT | CASSSVRASTDTQYF | - | TRBJ2-3 | TRBV11-2 | -
TGTGCCAGCAGTGGAGGGACAGGGCCCTCACCCCTCCACTTT | CASSGGTGPSPLHF | few | TRBJ1-6 | TRBV6-1 | TRBD1
TGTGCCAGTAGTATAGGAGGGACTGGGGCCAACGTCCTGACTTTC | CASSIGGTGANVLTF | many | TRBJ2-6 | TRBV19 | -
TGTGCCAGCGTGAGAGGACAGGGTAGTTCTGAAGCTTTCTTT | CASVRGQGSSEAFF | many | TRBJ1-1 | TRBV27 | TRBD1
TGTGCCAGCAGTGGACGGCGGGGTGCCTCCTACGAGCAGTACTTC | CASSGRRGASYEQYF | many | TRBJ2-7 | TRBV2 | -
TGCAGTGTCGGGACAGGGGGAGGTAGTCAGCCCCAGCATTTT | CSVGTGGGSQPQHF | many | TRBJ1-5 | TRBV20-1 | TRBD1
TGTGCCAGCAGTTTATGGGACACCCCGATAGGTCAGCCCCAGCATTTT | CASSLWDTPIGQPQHF | many | TRBJ1-5 | TRBV28 | -
TGTGCCAGCAGTCTCACCGACCAGAAGACCCAGTACTTC | CASSLTDQKTQYF | - | TRBJ2-5 | TRBV5-5 | -
TGTGCCAGCAGTTTCGACAGGCCGTACTCTGGGGCCAACGTCCTGACTTTC | CASSFDRPYSGANVLTF | few | TRBJ2-6 | TRBV28 | -
TGTGCCATTCGACGAAAGCAGTACTTC | CAIRRKQYF | few | TRBJ2-7 | TRBV27 | -
TGTGCCAGCAGTGTGGCGAGGAACACTGAAGCTTTCTTT | CASSVARNTEAFF | - | TRBJ1-1 | TRBV25-1 | -
TGCAGTGCTACCCCTTTACCGGGACAGGATGCCTACGAGCAGTACTTC | CSATPLPGQDAYEQYF | - | TRBJ2-7 | TRBV20-1 | TRBD1
TGCAGTGCTAGGGGGCTACGGGATGACTACGAGCAGTACTTC | CSARGLRDDYEQYF | many | TRBJ2-7 | TRBV20-1 | -
TGTGCCAGCAGCTTATATCCGGGCCTGAACACCGGGGAGCTGTTTTTT | CASSLYPGLNTGELFF | few | TRBJ2-2 | TRBV11-2 | -
TGCAGTGCTAGACTGGACACAAATCAGCCCCAGCATTTT | CSARLDTNQPQHF | - | TRBJ1-5 | TRBV20-1 | -
TGTGCCACCAGCAGAGTTGGGCGGTCGGCCTACAATGAGCAGTTCTTC | CATSRVGRSAYNEQFF | - | TRBJ2-1 | TRBV15 | -
TGTGCCAGCAGCCAAGATCGAGGGAGTGAGACAGATACGCAGTATTTT | CASSQDRGSETDTQYF | - | TRBJ2-3 | TRBV3-1 | -
TGCGCCAGCAGCTTGGGAGGAGAGGGGATCACTGAAGCTTTCTTT | CASSLGGEGITEAFF | - | TRBJ1-1 | TRBV5-1 | -
TGTGCCATCAGTGCGACAAGCGGGAGTTTCAATGAGCAGTTCTTC | CAISATSGSFNEQFF | few | TRBJ2-1 | TRBV10-3 | TRBD2
TGCAGTGCTAGAGATCCGACCGGACTTCAAGAGACCCAGTACTTC | CSARDPTGLQETQYF | - | TRBJ2-5 | TRBV20-1 | -
TGTGCCAGCAGTTCAACTAGTCGGGATACGCAGTATTTT | CASSSTSRDTQYF | - | TRBJ2-3 | TRBV6-5 | -
TGTGCCACCACGGGGGTTTTGTACAATGAGCAGTTCTTC | CATTGVLYNEQFF | few | TRBJ2-1 | TRBV28 | -
TGTGCCAGCAGCTCCTCCGGGACAGGGGCTGAAAAACTGTTTTTT | CASSSSGTGAEKLFF | - | TRBJ1-4 | TRBV7-9 | TRBD1
TGTGCCAGTAGTCCTCAGGGATCGTTGAAAGAGACCCAGTACTTC | CASSPQGSLKETQYF | few | TRBJ2-5 | TRBV19 | -
TGTGCCAGCAGTTTTGGGGGCCCTGAAGCTTTCTTT | CASSFGGPEAFF | - | TRBJ1-1 | TRBV12-3/TRBV12-4 | -
TGTGCCAGCAGCTTAGCCGGGACTAGGGGGGATAATGAGCAGTTCTTC | CASSLAGTRGDNEQFF | - | TRBJ2-1 | TRBV7-9 | TRBD2
TGTGCCAGCAGCGTAGGAAGGTGGGCTGGGGCCAACGTCCTGACTTTC | CASSVGRWAGANVLTF | medium-sized | TRBJ2-6 | TRBV9 | -
TGTGCCAGCAGCTTAGGGACTAGCGGGAGGATTGAGCAGTTCTTC | CASSLGTSGRIEQFF | few | TRBJ2-1 | TRBV7-8 | TRBD2
TGTGCCAGCATCTCCGGGACAGGGAGAGGGAAAAACGAGCAGTACTTC | CASISGTGRGKNEQYF | many | TRBJ2-7 | TRBV28 | TRBD1
TGTGCCAGTAGTATCGAACCTTTATCGGGAGGGCTCGATGAGCAGTTCTTC | CASSIEPLSGGLDEQFF | few | TRBJ2-1 | TRBV19 | TRBD2
TGTGCCACCCGCTCCGGCGGAGCGACCCAGTACTTC | CATRSGGATQYF | - | TRBJ2-5 | TRBV28 | -
TGTGCCAGCAGTCTCCGACAGGGTCAGGGAAACACCATATATTTT | CASSLRQGQGNTIYF | few | TRBJ1-3 | TRBV12-3/TRBV12-4 | TRBD1